This T cell receptor (beta chain) was identified in a study of blood T cell repertoires in COVID-19. Study-wide context: The United States, Italy and Spain supplied acute and convalescent COVID-19 samples. The analysed material was cDNA or gDNA that came from T cells, B-cell-depleted T cells, or PBMCs.

Trimming pared 7 bases from V and 4 bases from J, leaving 16 bases between. Germline assignment: CDR1 SNHLY and CDR2 FYNNEI. The CDR3 extends over 14 amino acids. As handled by the study authors: Reference gene primer amplification gave nucleated cell count estimates. Generated by immunoSEQ multiplex PCR, the TCRdb table keeps only in-frame clones and is missing some. The D gene and trimming were derived from the DNA, and the V and J assignments and clone size from that table. The sample gives approximately 210,000 clones, 92% of which show up once; around 1.2% is in the top ten. V is TRBV2 and J is TRBJ1-2, with D unclear. Sequencing input: peripheral blood. This clonotype originated in a man aged 25 to 40 with acute or convalescent COVID-19. CDR3 region: CASNLMDGLYGYTF. Here the CDR3 DNA reads TGTGCCAGCAATCTCATGGACGGACTCTATGGCTACACCTTC.